This T cell receptor (beta chain) comes out of a study of T cells in Graves' hyperthyroidism and ophthalmopathy. Study-level results: Among clonotypes expanded in thyroid above 0.001, most were also found in blood.

RNA transcripts yielded amplified TCR beta CDR3 regions. First-round RT-PCR targeting the TCR CDR3 was performed with the HTBI primer set. TCRdb itself ran the multiplex PCR reads through MiXCR, one entry per CDR3 protein. The sample holds hundreds of thousands of distinct CDR3 sequences; about 17% are singletons and the top ten take 28%. Germline assignment: CDR1 PRHDT and CDR2 FYEKMQ (reference sequence). The CDR3 is 14 residues long. Trimming shortened V by 5 bases and J by 5 bases, and 15 bases separated the two germline ends. Ophthalmopathy patients had Clinical Activity Score at least 3, NOSPECS grade at least 4, duration under 3 months. Any patient presenting with uncontrolled infection, other autoimmune disease, pregnancy or lactation was left out. The PBMCs were taken from less than 11 ml of fresh peripheral blood. This clonotype was picked up many times. Its antigen is not identified.

The V call is TRBV13, the J call TRBJ1-1; D remains ambiguous. The sample was blood. The sequence derives from a woman under 30 with Graves' ophthalmopathy. CDR3: CASSPTSSTTEAFF. The CDR3 region has the DNA TGTGCCAGCAGCCCCACATCGTCTACTACTGAAGCTTTCTTT. Full variable domain (remainder filled in from reference TRBV13 and TRBJ1-1): AAGVIQSPRHLIKEKRETATLKCYPIPRHDTVYWYQQGPGQDPQFLISFYEKMQSDKGSIPDRFSAQQFSDYHSELNMSSLELGDSALYFCASSPTSSTTEAFFGQGTRLTVV.